The 23 T cell receptor beta chains below come from one sample, sequenced in a study of blood T cell repertoires in COVID-19. Here immunoSEQ multiplex PCR was the method, and the copy in TCRdb shows in-frame clones only, minus some. The profile shows around 140,000 clones, about 85% of them singletons. Sequencing was carried out using peripheral blood. The receptors originated from a human donor with acute or convalescent COVID-19. The donor label of this sample is uncertain.

The CDR3 DNA sequence: TGTGCCAGCAGCTTGAGCCCCTGGGGGCTGAACACCGGGGAGCTGTTTTTT. Protein: CASSLSPWGLNTGELFF. The chain uses TRBV7-2 and TRBJ2-2, with D possibly TRBD1 on 6 matching bases. Deletions cut 3 bases from V and 1 base from J, with 15 bases between. CDR3 size: 17 residues. Germline CDR1 SGHTA, CDR2 FQGNSA.

This clone was seen only once. This chain uses TRBV5-4 with TRBJ2-2; 7 bases line up with TRBD1. The CDR3 covers 17 residues. The ends lost 0 bases at V and 1 base at J; junction bases unmatched: 6. In germline, CDR1 is SGHNT, CDR2 YYREEE (reference sequence). CDR3 sequence reads: CASSLALGTENTGELFF. DNA for the CDR3: TGTGCCAGCAGCTTGGCCTTGGGGACAGAGAACACCGGGGAGCTGTTTTTT.

A single count supports this clone. V usage is TRBV5-4 and J usage is TRBJ2-1; D may be TRBD2 (6 bases). CDR1 is SGHNT and CDR2 is YYREEE in the germline V gene (reference sequence). V was clipped by 4 bases and J by 8 bases, with 16 bases between them. This CDR3 has 14 amino acids. The CDR3 DNA sequence: TGTGCCAGCAGCAAGACGGGCCGCGGGGATGAGCAGTTCTTC. Translation: CASSKTGRGDEQFF.

The genes are TRBV18 and TRBJ2-2, with D possibly being TRBD2 (5 bases). The V gene lost 3 bases and the J gene lost 6 bases, with 5 bases spanning the gap. This CDR3 has 12 amino acids. Germline loops: CDR1 KGHSH, CDR2 LQKENI. The DNA of the CDR3 is TGTGCCAGCTCACCGAGGGCCGGGGAGCTGTTTTTT. This sequence encodes CASSPRAGELFF.

The chain employs TRBV7-3 and TRBJ2-1; no definite D call. This CDR3 is built from 15 residues. Trimming pared 3 bases from V and 2 bases from J, leaving 11 bases between. Germline CDR1 is SGHTA and CDR2 is FQGTGA. CDR3 bases: TGTGCCAGCAGCTTTAAGAGCGCGACCTACAATGAGCAGTTCTTC. It codes for CASSFKSATYNEQFF. Looking up the rest from reference TRBV7-3 and TRBJ2-1 gives the full variable domain: GAGVSQTPSNKVTEKGKYVELRCDPISGHTALYWYRQSLGQGPEFLIYFQGTGAADDSGLPNDRFFAVRPEGSVSTLKIQRTERGDSAVYLCASSFKSATYNEQFFGPGTRLTVL.

V and J are TRBV14 and TRBJ1-2; 11 nucleotides agree with TRBD1. V gave up 4 bases and J gave up 5 bases; unmatched junction bases: 3. Germline-derived CDR1 and CDR2 are SGHDN and FVKESK. The CDR3 extends over 14 amino acids. As DNA, the CDR3 is TGTGCCAGCAGCCCGGACAGGGGGCGATATGGCTACACCTTC. Protein sequence: CASSPDRGRYGYTF. The variable domain in full, completed from reference TRBV14 and TRBJ1-2, reads EAGVTQFPSHSVIEKGQTVTLRCDPISGHDNLYWYRRVMGKEIKFLLHFVKESKQDESGMPNNRFLAERTGGTYSTLKVQPAELEDSGVYFCASSPDRGRYGYTFGSGTRLTVV.

The genes are TRBV4-1 and TRBJ1-3, with TRBD1 matching over 7 bases. The trim removed 0 bases at V and 2 bases at J, leaving 4 bases unmatched. Germline V CDR1 and CDR2: MGHRA, YSYEKL. This CDR3 contains 16 residues. The CDR3 spells CASSQERGQAGNTIYF. In DNA, the CDR3 is TGCGCCAGCAGCCAAGAGAGAGGACAGGCTGGAAACACCATATATTTT.

In the case of this clone: One end of the junction fails to match germline, which may point to a read error. The rearrangement uses TRBV7-2 and TRBJ2-3; TRBD2 agrees at 9 bases. The CDR3 is made up of 15 amino acids. CDR1 is SGHTA and CDR2 is FQGNSA in the germline V gene. CDR3 nucleotides: TGTGCCAGCGGCTTGCGCGGGAGGGGCACAGATACGCAGTATTTT. Amino acids: CASGLRGRGTDTQYF.

The V gene is TRBV5-1, the J gene TRBJ2-1, with 7 bases that match TRBD2. Unmatched junction bases numbered 5, after V lost 2 bases and J lost 3 bases. Germline assignment: CDR1 SGHRS and CDR2 YFSETQ. CDR3 size: 15 residues. CDR3 sequence: CASSFTGGSYNEQFF. In nucleotides, the CDR3 is TGCGCCAGCAGCTTTACCGGGGGGAGCTACAATGAGCAGTTCTTC. Filled out from reference TRBV5-1 and TRBJ2-1, the complete variable domain reads KAGVTQTPRYLIKTRGQQVTLSCSPISGHRSVSWYQQTPGQGLQFLFEYFSETQRNKGNFPGRFSGRQFSNSRSEMNVSTLELGDSALYLCASSFTGGSYNEQFFGPGTRLTVL.

This rearrangement joins TRBV30 to TRBJ2-7; D might be TRBD1 (6 bases). The germline V gene encodes CDR1 GTSNPN and CDR2 SVGIG (reference sequence). This CDR3 is 13 amino acids long. Trimming cost V 8 bases and J 4 bases, with 18 bases left between them. The CDR3 loop is CAIDVVGGYEQYF. In DNA, the CDR3 is TGTGCCATTGATGTGGTAGGGGGATACGAGCAGTACTTC. The whole variable domain, filled in from reference TRBV30 and TRBJ2-7, reads SQTIHQWPATLVQPVGSPLSLECTVEGTSNPNLYWYRQAAGRGLQLLFYSVGIGQISSEVPQNLSASRPQDRQFILSSKKLLLSDSGFYLCAIDVVGGYEQYFGPGTRLTVT.

This clone came up once. The chain carries TRBV4-3 and TRBJ1-4; D possibly corresponds to TRBD1 (5 bases). The CDR3 extends over 16 amino acids. Germline V CDR1 and CDR2: LGHNA, YSLEER. Trimming removed 0 bases at V and 6 bases at J, with 14 bases between. This CDR3 is CASSQDLSGYDEKLFF. The CDR3 DNA follows: TGCGCCAGCAGCCAAGACCTGTCAGGGTACGATGAAAAACTGTTTTTT.

The rearrangement links TRBV7-3 to TRBJ2-1; 8 bases are a match to TRBD2. J was trimmed by 4 bases and V by 5 bases; bases with no gene match: 7. CDR3 length equals 15 residues. Germline V gene sequence: CDR1 SGHTA, CDR2 FQGTGA. For the CDR3, the DNA is TGTGCCAGCAGCAAAAGCGGGAGTGCTTACAATGAGCAGTTCTTC. This codes for CASSKSGSAYNEQFF.

This clone occurred once. The chain employs TRBV5-4 and TRBJ2-5; the D gene is possibly TRBD1 (6 bases). Germline lookup yields CDR1 SGHNT and CDR2 YYREEE (reference sequence). The CDR3 runs 13 residues. Deletions cut 0 bases from V and 4 bases from J, with 7 bases between. Written as DNA, the CDR3 is TGTGCCAGCAGCTTGGACAGGGTAGAGACCCAGTACTTC. As protein: CASSLDRVETQYF.

The V call is TRBV28, the J call TRBJ2-3, with TRBD2 matching over 16 bases. CDR3 size: 20 residues. The junction had 13 bases not matched to a gene; V was cut back by 2 bases and J by 5 bases. Germline values: CDR1 MDHEN, CDR2 SYDVKM. The CDR3 spells CASSLAYGTSGRAVEDTQYF. CDR3 sequence (DNA): TGTGCCAGCAGTTTAGCGTATGGGACTAGCGGGAGGGCCGTAGAAGATACGCAGTATTTT.

The V call is TRBV27, the J call TRBJ2-5; 7 positions match TRBD2. CDR3 length: 15 amino acids. Germline CDR1 reads MNHEY; CDR2 reads SMNVEV (reference sequence). The V and J ends lost 8 bases and 2 bases, in that order; junction bases with no gene match: 11. The CDR3 sequence: CASGYSGGLQETQYF. The DNA for the CDR3 is TGTGCCAGCGGGTATTCCGGGGGACTACAAGAGACCCAGTACTTC.

In this sample, this clone turned up once. The chain has TRBV28 and TRBJ1-5; 7 positions match TRBD1. Germline values: CDR1 MDHEN, CDR2 SYDVKM. This CDR3 region has 17 residues. Losses at the gene ends were 5 bases for V and 1 base for J; bases not matched to a gene: 11. The DNA for the CDR3 is TGTGCCAGCAGTCCCCGACAGGGACGAGGGAGCAATCAGCCCCAGCATTTT. Its protein is CASSPRQGRGSNQPQHF.

This clone was recorded a few times. The J gene is TRBJ1-1, the V gene TRBV7-6, with TRBD1 matching over 9 bases. CDR1 SGHVS and CDR2 FNYEAQ come from the germline V gene. Trimming at V came to 4 bases and at J to 0 bases, leaving 3 bases not matched to a gene. There are 15 residues in the CDR3. The CDR3 nucleotides are TGTGCCAGCAGCTCCGGACAGGGGATGAACACTGAAGCTTTCTTT. It translates to CASSSGQGMNTEAFF.

V is TRBV9 and J is TRBJ1-5; TRBD1 agrees at 9 bases. The CDR3 spans 16 residues. V gave up 4 bases and J gave up 0 bases; unmatched junction bases: 5. Germline assignment: CDR1 SGDLS and CDR2 YYNGEE. This chain's CDR3 is CASSRTGAHSNQPQHF. In nucleotides, the CDR3 is TGTGCCAGCAGCCGGACAGGGGCTCATAGCAATCAGCCCCAGCATTTT.

This chain joins TRBV6-5 and TRBJ1-2; 11 nucleotides match TRBD1. V shed 6 bases and J 5 bases; nucleotides not matched to a gene: 8. Germline V CDR1 and CDR2: MNHEY, SVGAGI. The CDR3 runs to 15 residues. The CDR3 DNA reads TGTGCCAGCAGCCTCGGACAGGGGGCGTGGTATGGCTACACCTTC. Translation gives CASSLGQGAWYGYTF.

The genes are TRBV6-5 and TRBJ1-4, with 9 bases lining up with TRBD1. Germline V gene data show CDR1 as MNHEY and CDR2 as SVGAGI. V trimming: 2 bases; J trimming: 5 bases; junction bases outside the gene matches: 6. The CDR3 contains 16 residues. This CDR3 is CASSYTQTGGNEKLFF. CDR3 in DNA: TGTGCCAGCAGTTACACGCAGACAGGGGGGAATGAAAAACTGTTTTTT.

This sequence joins TRBV2 and TRBJ2-7; D not resolved. CDR3 length: 14 amino acids. CDR1 SNHLY and CDR2 FYNNEI come from the germline V gene. Deletions cut 3 bases from V and 3 bases from J, with 12 bases between. This CDR3 is CASSDSGLHYEQYF. In nucleotides, the CDR3 is TGTGCCAGCAGTGATTCAGGTTTACACTACGAGCAGTACTTC. Together with reference TRBV2 and TRBJ2-7, the CDR3 gives the full variable domain: EPEVTQTPSHQVTQMGQEVILRCVPISNHLYFYWYRQILGQKVEFLVSFYNNEISEKSEIFDDQFSVERPDGSNFTLKIRSTKLEDSAMYFCASSDSGLHYEQYFGPGTRLTVT.

This rearrangement joins TRBV6-4 to TRBJ1-5, with TRBD1 identical over 11 bases. The junction had 12 bases not matched to a gene; V was cut back by 6 bases and J by 2 bases. In germline, CDR1 is MRHNA, CDR2 SNTAGT. This CDR3 spans 18 amino acids. Here the CDR3 DNA reads TGTGCCAGCAGGAGAAAAAGGACAGGGGGCGATGGCAATCAGCCCCAGCATTTT. It encodes CASRRKRTGGDGNQPQHF.

This sequence joins TRBV7-9 and TRBJ1-1; D gene ambiguous. The CDR3 has 14 residues. V lost 4 bases and J lost 7, with 16 bases in between. CDR1 is SEHNR and CDR2 is FQNEAQ in the germline V gene (reference sequence). The CDR3 loop is CASSSKEDQFEAFF. The CDR3, as DNA: TGTGCCAGCAGCTCAAAGGAGGATCAGTTTGAAGCTTTCTTT.